What follows are 8 T cell receptor beta chains derived from one specimen sequenced in a study of T-cell reconstitution after alpha-beta-depleted transplantation in children (TCRdb year 2016). Taken with the paper, the label for treatment or condition translates to: allogeneic hematopoietic cell transplantation with graft depleted of TCRalphabeta T cells and CD19 B cells. The library was prepared using PCR. Reads for this sample came from an Illumina HiSeq 2500. TCR library preparation used molecular barcoding, with unique molecular identifiers applied to normalize quantification of the TCRbeta repertoire. TCRdb ran its own pipeline on the public reads, namely fastp trimming at Q25 and MiXCR clone calling, and kept in-frame beta chains. Each entry merges the rows of one CDR3 protein and shows their most common DNA and genes. In this sample the table shows about a million distinct CDR3 sequences, roughly 31% of which occur a single time. The ten top clones hold about 28% of the sample.

The source was PBMCs, mostly from graft donor cells, collected 360 days after TCRalphabeta/CD19-depleted stem cell transplant. The source of these receptors is a boy younger than two who had a stem cell transplant for SCID, so the T cells may come from the graft donor.

V usage is TRBV6-1 and J usage is TRBJ2-1; 8 nucleotides align to TRBD2. V lost 5 bases, J lost 12 bases, and 9 bases stayed unmatched. CDR1 MNHNS and CDR2 SASEGT come from the germline V gene. The CDR3 spans 13 residues. The CDR3 region has the DNA TGTGCCAGCAGTAGCGGGGGATCCGGGGGGCAGTTCTTC. Its protein product is CASSSGGSGGQFF.

CDR3 sequence (DNA): TGTGCCAGCAGTGGAGTAGCGGGCGGCTACGAGCAGTACTTC. It codes for CASSGVAGGYEQYF. The chain couples TRBV28 to TRBJ2-7, with 7 bases identical to TRBD2. This CDR3 has 14 residues. J was trimmed by 3 bases and V by 5 bases; bases with no gene match: 7. Germline V gene data show CDR1 as MDHEN and CDR2 as SYDVKM. Variable domain in full (rest from reference TRBV28 and TRBJ2-7): DVKVTQSSRYLVKRTGEKVFLECVQDMDHENMFWYRQDPGLGLRLIYFSYDVKMKEKGDIPEGYSVSREKKERFSLILESASTNQTSMYLCASSGVAGGYEQYFGPGTRLTVT.

The chain has TRBV9 and TRBJ2-7, with 7 nucleotides matching TRBD1. Losses at the gene ends were 0 bases for V and 3 bases for J; bases not matched to a gene: 3. This CDR3 comprises 14 residues. CDR1 and CDR2 from the germline V gene are SGDLS and YYNGEE. The CDR3 sequence: CASSVEAGGYEQYF. DNA for the CDR3: TGTGCCAGCAGCGTAGAGGCAGGGGGCTACGAGCAGTACTTC.

The V gene is TRBV3-1, the J gene TRBJ2-7; D may match TRBD1 or TRBD2 (5 bases each). The V gene lost 4 bases and the J gene lost 3 bases, with 19 bases spanning the gap. Germline CDR1 and CDR2: LGHDT and YNNKEL (reference sequence). CDR3 length: 16 amino acids. CDR3 DNA: TGTGCCAGCAGCCTCCTGTCCGGGACCCACGGCTACGAGCAGTACTTC. The encoded protein is CASSLLSGTHGYEQYF.

The chain couples TRBV15 to TRBJ2-3; D possibly corresponds to TRBD2 (6 bases). Germline CDR1 LNHNV, CDR2 YYDKDF (reference sequence). V shed 0 bases and J shed 2 bases, with 18 bases lying between them. The CDR3 loop spans 18 amino acids. CDR3 DNA: TGTGCCACCAGCAGAGATCGTGGGGGGTGGGATCTCACAGATACGCAGTATTTT. Its translation is CATSRDRGGWDLTDTQYF. Supplemented by reference TRBV15 and TRBJ2-3, the full variable domain reads DAMVIQNPRYQVTQFGKPVTLSCSQTLNHNVMYWYQQKSSQAPKLLFHYYDKDFNNEADTPDNFQSRRPNTSFCFLDIRSPGLGDTAMYLCATSRDRGGWDLTDTQYFGPGTRLTVL.

This sequence joins TRBV6-4 and TRBJ2-5; possibly TRBD2 for D (6 bases). From germline, CDR1 is MRHNA and CDR2 SNTAGT. The CDR3 loop spans 14 amino acids. V lost 2 bases to trimming and J lost 5 bases, with 12 bases between them. CDR3 in DNA: TGTGCCAGCAGTGACGGGGGGTTCGGGGAGACCCAGTACTTC. It codes for CASSDGGFGETQYF.

This clonotype came up a few times. V usage is TRBV5-1 and J usage is TRBJ2-1; TRBD1 matches at 12 bases. The trim removed 3 bases at V and 12 bases at J, leaving 10 bases unmatched. The CDR3 loop spans 15 amino acids. The germline V gene has CDR1 SGHRS and CDR2 YFSETQ. The CDR3 DNA is TGCGCCAGCAGCTCCCGGGACAGGGGGCCTGGTGGGCAGTTCTTC. It encodes CASSSRDRGPGGQFF.

The gene calls are TRBV7-2 and TRBJ1-5; D is possibly TRBD1 (5 bases). This CDR3 spans 16 amino acids. Deletions cut 1 base from V and 1 base from J, with 11 bases between. Germline V gives CDR1 SGHTA, CDR2 FQGNSA. The CDR3 region has the DNA TGTGCCAGCAGCTTAGGGGGCTGGGAGAGCAATCAGCCCCAGCATTTT. It is translated as CASSLGGWESNQPQHF.